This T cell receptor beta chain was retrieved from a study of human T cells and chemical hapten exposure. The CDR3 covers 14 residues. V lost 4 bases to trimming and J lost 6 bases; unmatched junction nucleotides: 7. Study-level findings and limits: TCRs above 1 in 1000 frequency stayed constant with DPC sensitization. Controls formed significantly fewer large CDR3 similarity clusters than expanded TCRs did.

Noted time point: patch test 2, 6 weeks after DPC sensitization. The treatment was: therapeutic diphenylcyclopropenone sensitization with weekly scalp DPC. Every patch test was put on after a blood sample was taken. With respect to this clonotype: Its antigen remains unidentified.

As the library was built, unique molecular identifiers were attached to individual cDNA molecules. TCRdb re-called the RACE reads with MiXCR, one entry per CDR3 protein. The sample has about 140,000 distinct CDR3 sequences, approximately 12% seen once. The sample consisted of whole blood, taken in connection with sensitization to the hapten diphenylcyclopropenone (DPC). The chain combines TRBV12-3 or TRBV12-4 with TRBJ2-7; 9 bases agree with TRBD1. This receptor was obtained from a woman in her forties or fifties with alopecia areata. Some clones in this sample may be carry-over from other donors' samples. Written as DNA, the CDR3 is TGTGCCAGCAGTTCGGGACAGGGAGTTGGCGAGCAGTACTTC. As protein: CASSSGQGVGEQYF.